This is a list of T cell receptor beta chains from one sample in a study of blood T cell repertoires in COVID-19. Measured with immunoSEQ multiplex PCR; TCRdb has only the in-frame clones, and not every one. This repertoire shows 84,000 or so clones, around nine tenths found once; its top ten account for 5% to 6.5%. The material sequenced was peripheral blood. These receptors originate from a man aged 55 to 70 with acute or convalescent COVID-19. CDR3s include the opening cysteine and the closing phenylalanine or tryptophan. Fields, in order: V gene, D gene, clone size, J gene, CDR3 length, CDR3 protein, CDR3 DNA. A D gene is named only where the DNA matches it firmly. Clone size is stated in some rows and not others, as once, few, many or a class when expanded.

>TRBV29-1|-|-|TRBJ1-3|14
CSVEEGYRGNTIYF
TGCAGCGTTGAAGAGGGTTACAGAGGAAACACCATATATTTT
>TRBV19|-|-|TRBJ1-5|20
CASSIEWEQGPNLSNQPQHF
TGTGCCAGTAGTATAGAATGGGAACAGGGCCCTAACTTAAGCAATCAGCCCCAGCATTTT
>TRBV4-3|TRBD2|-|TRBJ2-5|15
CASSQAGGAPETQYF
TGCGCCAGCAGCCAAGCCGGGGGGGCCCCAGAGACCCAGTACTTC
>TRBV19|TRBD1|-|TRBJ1-1|14
CASSGTGRWGEAFF
TGTGCCAGTAGCGGGACAGGGAGATGGGGTGAAGCTTTCTTT
>TRBV5-4|-|-|TRBJ2-4|15
CASSSKTVEPNIQYF
TGTGCCAGCAGCTCCAAAACAGTAGAGCCAAACATTCAGTACTTC
>TRBV18|TRBD1|-|TRBJ2-2|16
CASSPVGQGVSGELFF
TGTGCCAGCTCACCAGTAGGCCAGGGGGTCTCCGGGGAGCTGTTTTTT
>TRBV7-2|-|-|TRBJ2-1|12
CASSLVGIEQFF
TGTGCCAGCAGCTTAGTCGGGATAGAACAGTTCTTC
>TRBV27|-|-|TRBJ1-5|15
CASSLSSQSNQPQHF
TGTGCCAGCAGTTTATCGTCCCAGAGCAATCAGCCCCAGCATTTT
>TRBV2|TRBD1|few|TRBJ1-4|13
CAGKGAANEKLFF
TGTGCGGGGAAGGGGGCGGCTAATGAAAAACTGTTTTTT
>TRBV11-2|-|-|TRBJ2-7|13
CASSLYVPTQQYF
TGTGCCAGCAGCTTATATGTCCCTACGCAGCAGTACTTC
>TRBV2|-|-|TRBJ2-2|13
CASSEAYQGELFF
TGTGCCAGCAGTGAAGCTTACCAGGGGGAGCTGTTTTTT
>TRBV4-1|TRBD1|-|TRBJ1-4|14
CASSYRQGIEKLFF
TGCGCCAGCAGCTACAGACAGGGAATTGAAAAACTGTTTTTT
>TRBV27|-|-|TRBJ1-2|16
CASSPRGAQLNYGYTF
TGTGCCAGCAGTCCCCGGGGAGCTCAGTTAAACTATGGCTACACCTTC
>TRBV12-3/TRBV12-4|-|-|TRBJ1-2|12
CASSFGGAGYTF
TGTGCCAGCAGTTTTGGGGGCGCGGGCTACACCTTC
>TRBV29-1|TRBD2|once|TRBJ2-3|13
CSVKTSARDTQYF
TGCAGCGTCAAGACTAGCGCGCGAGATACGCAGTATTTT
>TRBV29-1|-|-|TRBJ1-2|11
CSAYRDGGYTF
TGCAGCGCGTACAGGGACGGCGGTTACACCTTC
>TRBV11-2|-|-|TRBJ2-1|13
CASSLGERNEQFF
TGTGCCAGCAGCTTAGGAGAGAGAAATGAGCAGTTCTTC
>TRBV5-4|-|-|TRBJ2-5|14
CASTLSGGKETQYF
TGTGCCAGCACCCTTAGTGGTGGTAAAGAGACCCAGTACTTC
>TRBV18|-|-|TRBJ1-1|13
CASSPYKNTEAFF
TGTGCCAGCTCACCATATAAGAACACTGAAGCTTTCTTT
>TRBV5-4|-|-|TRBJ2-4|18
CASSPEATMAMAKNIQYF
TGTGCCAGCAGCCCGGAGGCTACAATGGCCATGGCCAAAAACATTCAGTACTTC
>TRBV6-1|-|-|TRBJ1-2|13
CASSLQGAYGYTF
TGTGCCAGCAGCCTACAGGGTGCCTATGGCTACACCTTC
>TRBV7-6|TRBD2|-|TRBJ2-3|16
CASSPRTSGGADTQYF
TGTGCCAGCAGCCCCAGGACTAGCGGGGGGGCAGATACGCAGTATTTT
>TRBV12-3/TRBV12-4|-|-|TRBJ1-2|13
CASSLGGAAGYTF
TGTGCCAGCAGTTTAGGGGGCGCGGCTGGCTACACCTTC
>TRBV3-1/TRBV3-2|TRBD2|-|TRBJ2-1|12
CASSPSGNEQFF
TGTGCCAGCAGCCCTAGCGGCAATGAGCAGTTCTTC
>TRBV16|TRBD1|-|TRBJ1-1|16
CASSRQGAGMNTEAFF
TGTGCCAGCAGCCGACAGGGGGCAGGGATGAACACTGAAGCTTTCTTT
>TRBV27|TRBD2|once|TRBJ2-2|15
CASTGFFGGGGELFF
TGTGCCAGCACAGGGTTCTTCGGGGGGGGCGGGGAGCTGTTTTTT
>TRBV7-6|TRBD2|-|TRBJ2-3|16
CASSPSLAGGQDTQYF
TGTGCCAGCAGCCCCTCACTAGCGGGGGGGCAAGATACGCAGTATTTT
>TRBV12-5|TRBD1|-|TRBJ2-7|15
CASGFDRGLPYEQYF
TGTGCTAGTGGTTTCGACAGGGGACTTCCCTACGAGCAGTACTTC
>TRBV7-6|TRBD1|few|TRBJ2-7|15
CASSLGGQGSVEQYF
TGTGCCAGCAGCTTAGGAGGACAGGGTTCGGTCGAGCAGTACTTC
>TRBV9|-|-|TRBJ2-2|15
CASSVGVSDTGELFF
TGTGCCAGCAGCGTAGGAGTCAGCGACACCGGGGAGCTGTTTTTT
>TRBV3-1/TRBV3-2|TRBD2|-|TRBJ2-7|14
CASSSREAFYEQYF
TGTGCCAGCAGCTCCCGGGAGGCCTTCTACGAGCAGTACTTC
>TRBV11-2|-|-|TRBJ1-1|14
CASSLQRGNTEAFF
TGTGCCAGCAGCTTGCAAAGGGGGAACACTGAAGCTTTCTTT
>TRBV6-2/TRBV6-3|-|few|TRBJ1-3|13
CASSSLSGNTIYF
TGTGCCAGCAGTTCCCTCTCTGGAAACACCATATATTTT
>TRBV5-6|-|-|TRBJ1-2|13
CASKEGRERGYTF
TGTGCCAGCAAGGAGGGAAGGGAGCGAGGCTACACCTTC
>TRBV30|-|few|TRBJ2-5|14
CAWRDNTEFETQYF
TGTGCCTGGAGGGATAACACAGAGTTTGAGACCCAGTACTTC
>TRBV30|-|-|TRBJ1-5|13
CAWSHRENQPQHF
TGTGCCTGGAGTCACAGGGAAAATCAGCCCCAGCATTTT
>TRBV4-3|-|-|TRBJ2-3|16
CASSQEIADSTDTQYF
TGCGCCAGCAGCCAAGAAATAGCGGATAGCACAGATACGCAGTATTTT
>TRBV27|TRBD1|-|TRBJ2-5|13
CASSYRGLETQYF
TGTGCCAGCAGTTACAGGGGTTTGGAGACCCAGTACTTC
>TRBV30|-|-|TRBJ1-1|13
CAWSVGAVTEAFF
TGTGCCTGGAGTGTGGGGGCGGTTACTGAAGCTTTCTTT
>TRBV7-8|TRBD1|-|TRBJ2-1|17
CASSFQRGPYSYNEQFF
TGTGCCAGCAGCTTCCAGAGGGGGCCCTATTCCTACAATGAGCAGTTCTTC
>TRBV5-6|TRBD1|few|TRBJ1-2|13
CASSLQGNYGYTF
TGTGCCAGCAGCTTACAGGGGAACTATGGCTACACCTTC
>TRBV5-5|TRBD1|-|TRBJ2-1|17
CASREDRGSGSYNEQFF
TGTGCCAGCAGGGAGGACAGGGGATCGGGCTCCTACAATGAGCAGTTCTTC
>TRBV13|-|-|TRBJ1-2|16
CASSDGGRVANYGYTF
TGTGCCAGCAGCGATGGAGGGAGGGTAGCTAACTATGGCTACACCTTC
>TRBV6-5|-|-|TRBJ1-1|15
CASLLLRGSNTEAFF
TGTGCCAGCCTCCTGCTACGGGGGAGCAACACTGAAGCTTTCTTT
>TRBV29-1|-|-|TRBJ1-2|14
CSVATGSAGYGYTF
TGCAGCGTGGCTACAGGGAGCGCAGGGTATGGCTACACCTTC
>TRBV30|-|-|TRBJ1-5|15
CAWSGGGYSNQPQHF
TGTGCCTGGAGTGGAGGCGGATATAGCAATCAGCCCCAGCATTTT
>TRBV5-1|-|once|TRBJ1-4|14
CASSLGTPVEKLFF
TGCGCCAGCAGCTTGGGGACACCGGTTGAAAAACTGTTTTTT
>TRBV6-6|TRBD2|-|TRBJ2-1|17
CASSRSTLAAQYNEQFF
TGTGCCAGCAGCCGATCCACGCTAGCGGCCCAATACAATGAGCAGTTCTTC
>TRBV11-2|TRBD2|-|TRBJ2-1|15
CASSLELGGYNEQFF
TGTGCCAGCAGCTTAGAGTTGGGGGGGTACAATGAGCAGTTCTTC
>TRBV18|TRBD1|once|TRBJ1-1|15
CASSPPAGGGSEAFF
TGTGCCAGCTCACCACCGGCAGGGGGCGGTTCTGAAGCTTTCTTT
>TRBV7-9|TRBD1|-|TRBJ1-1|14
CASSLQGANTEAFF
TGTGCCAGCAGCTTACAGGGGGCGAACACTGAAGCTTTCTTT
>TRBV2|-|-|TRBJ2-5|13
CASFKGVQETQYF
TGTGCCAGCTTCAAGGGGGTTCAAGAGACCCAGTACTTC
>TRBV6-5|TRBD1|once|TRBJ1-2|12
CASNDRGHGYTF
TGTGCCAGCAACGACAGGGGGCATGGCTACACCTTC
>TRBV11-2|-|-|TRBJ1-1|14
CASSLESRVTEAFF
TGTGCCAGCAGCTTAGAGTCCAGGGTTACTGAAGCTTTCTTT
>TRBV30|TRBD2|-|TRBJ2-3|16
CAWSVPSGGYTDTQYF
TGTGCCTGGAGTGTACCCAGCGGGGGGTACACAGATACGCAGTATTTT
>TRBV7-6|TRBD2|-|TRBJ2-7|16
CASSPGPGGLSYEQYF
TGTGCCAGCAGCCCAGGGCCGGGGGGACTCTCCTACGAGCAGTACTTC
>TRBV21-1|-|-|TRBJ1-6|14
CASSSGTGGIPLHF
TGTGCCAGCAGCAGTGGGACAGGGGGGATACCCCTCCACTTT
>TRBV4-3|-|-|TRBJ2-3|14
CASSQEPGPDTQYF
TGCGCCAGCAGCCAAGAACCAGGTCCAGATACGCAGTATTTT
>TRBV6-5|TRBD1|-|TRBJ2-3|15
CASSPTTGSTDTQYF
TGTGCCAGCAGTCCTACGACAGGGAGCACAGATACGCAGTATTTT
>TRBV11-2|-|-|TRBJ1-1|12
CASSLLNTEAFF
TGTGCCAGCAGCCTACTGAACACTGAAGCTTTCTTT